The clone carrying this TCR beta chain was counted a few times. Its antigen is not known. V was cut by 0 bases and J by 2 bases, with 11 bases left in between. The CDR3 runs 15 residues. Germline-derived CDR1 and CDR2 are PRHDT and FYEKMQ (reference sequence). TCRdb used MiXCR to reprocess the RT-PCR reads, holding one entry per CDR3 protein. The table shows under 500,000 distinct CDR3 sequences, with approximately 10% occurring only once. This specimen belongs to a study of response to subunit inactivated influenza vaccine. Study-wide results and caveats: Few additional T cells are recruited per seasonal influenza vaccination, authors suggested.

The V gene is TRBV13, the J gene TRBJ2-7, with a tentative D call TRBD1 (6 bases). Sequences were derived from PBMCs from blood, sampled 35 to 45 days after vaccination. This receptor was taken from a man aged 50-59 years who received an inactivated influenza vaccine. CDR3 bases: TGTGCCAGCAGCTTAGGAGCGTCAGGGGCCTACGAGCAGTACTTC. Its translation: CASSLGASGAYEQYF.